Below are 29 T cell receptor beta chains sequenced from a single sample in a study of identical twins. TCRdb called the 5' RACE reads again in MiXCR, with one record for every CDR3 protein. The sample records fewer than 250,000 distinct CDR3 sequences, about 7.3% being singletons. The same data also went into a second study, on yellow fever vaccine responses in identical twins.

The sequenced material came from memory (CD45RO+) T cells sorted from blood. The receptors stem from a young woman in good health.

This clonotype was picked up a small number of times. The rearrangement joins TRBV7-8 to TRBJ2-2; D remains ambiguous. Germline loops: CDR1 SGHVS, CDR2 FQNEAQ. This CDR3 is built from 14 residues. The V gene lost 5 bases and the J gene lost 7 bases, with 14 bases spanning the gap. DNA of the CDR3: TGTGCCAGCAGCCCCCCTAGTGGGATCGGGGAGCTGTTTTTT. Its translation is CASSPPSGIGELFF.

This clonotype has at least ten counts. This chain connects TRBV12-3 or TRBV12-4 to TRBJ2-1; perhaps TRBD1 as D (6 bases). The V gene lost 4 bases and the J gene lost 14 bases, with 21 bases spanning the gap. The CDR3 spans 14 residues. CDR3 nucleotide sequence: TGTGCCAGCAGTTCGGGACAAGACACCCCCACGGAGTTCTTC. The encoded protein is CASSSGQDTPTEFF.

This clonotype was detected ten times or more. The V gene is TRBV12-3 or TRBV12-4, the J gene TRBJ2-2; 12 bases align to TRBD2. The CDR3 runs to 18 residues. The V segment lost 0 bases and the J segment 3 bases; nucleotides outside the gene matches: 5. The CDR3 loop reads CASSLASGTSGHTGELFF. The CDR3 nucleotides read TGTGCCAGCAGTTTAGCTTCCGGGACTAGCGGGCACACCGGGGAGCTGTTTTTT.

This clonotype was found many times. The chain couples TRBV4-1 to TRBJ2-7; maybe TRBD2 (5 bases). This CDR3 contains 14 residues. Germline CDR1 MGHRA, CDR2 YSYEKL. The V gene lost 3 bases and the J gene lost 0 bases, with 9 bases spanning the gap. The CDR3 nucleotides are TGCGCCAGCAGCCAGTCGCGGGTCTCCTACGAGCAGTACTTC. Translating gives CASSQSRVSYEQYF.

Sample share makes this clonotype large. The rearrangement joins TRBV12-3 or TRBV12-4 to TRBJ1-2; 8 bases match TRBD1. The V gene end was trimmed by 3 bases and the J gene end by 6 bases; junction bases not matched to a gene: 12. This CDR3 spans 16 amino acids. The DNA of the CDR3 is TGTGCCAGCAGTTTCCGCCGCCGGACAGGGCGTAATGGCTACACCTTC. It specifies CASSFRRRTGRNGYTF.

The chain has TRBV20-1 and TRBJ2-5, with TRBD2 matching over 9 bases. This CDR3 is built from 15 residues. Germline V lookup: CDR1 DFQATT, CDR2 SNEGSKA (reference sequence). V lost 8 bases and J lost 5; bases outside the gene matches: 15. The CDR3 region has the DNA TGCAGTTTATTGCCTAGCGGGAAACAGGAGGAGACCCAGTACTTC. Translation: CSLLPSGKQEETQYF.

This chain links TRBV20-1 with TRBJ2-2; 11 nucleotides align to TRBD2. Germline V lookup: CDR1 DFQATT, CDR2 SNEGSKA (reference sequence). This CDR3 region has 16 residues. With V trimmed by 1 base and J by 7 bases, 8 bases remained unmatched. Written as DNA, the CDR3 is TGCAGTGCTAGAGTCCCCCGCCTAGCGGGAGGCGGGGAGCTGTTTTTT. It translates to CSARVPRLAGGGELFF.

This clonotype has only a few counts. V and J are TRBV10-3 and TRBJ1-2; no clear D. The CDR3 is made up of 12 amino acids. Trimming took off 10 bases at V and 0 bases at J, with 9 bases between the two ends. The germline gives CDR1 ENHRY, CDR2 SYGVKD. The DNA for the CDR3 is TGTGCCACAAGTTCAGCTAACTATGGCTACACCTTC. Protein product: CATSSANYGYTF.

This clonotype was picked up many times. The chain employs TRBV2 and TRBJ2-3; 11 nucleotides line up with TRBD2. The CDR3 contains 15 residues. Germline V gene lookup returns CDR1 SNHLY and CDR2 FYNNEI. With 6 bases clipped from V and 0 bases from J, the junction kept 2 bases outside the gene matches. This CDR3 reads CASSRTSGSTDTQYF. The CDR3 region has the DNA TGTGCCAGCAGCCGGACTAGCGGGAGCACAGATACGCAGTATTTT.

The CDR3 protein is CASSFRAGTSYEQYF. CDR3 bases: TGTGCCAGCAGTTTTCGAGCGGGAACGAGCTACGAGCAGTACTTC. V usage is TRBV12-3 or TRBV12-4 and J usage is TRBJ2-7, with 7 bases lining up with TRBD2. J was trimmed by 3 bases and V by 3 bases; bases with no gene match: 8. The CDR3 has 15 residues.

The rearrangement uses TRBV12-3 or TRBV12-4 and TRBJ2-2; weak D call: TRBD1 (5 bases). The CDR3 extends over 18 amino acids. V was pared by 11 bases and J by 4 bases, with 29 bases between. Written as DNA, the CDR3 is TGTGCCTTCAGTTTCTATTTGGGGCAGGGTAGGACCACCGGGGAGCTGTTTTTT. Encoded protein: CAFSFYLGQGRTTGELFF.

This clonotype was observed a handful of times. This chain links TRBV10-3 with TRBJ2-1; TRBD1 might be the D (6 bases). There are 17 residues in the CDR3. The V and J ends lost 3 bases and 6 bases respectively, with 21 bases between them. Germline values: CDR1 ENHRY, CDR2 SYGVKD. The CDR3 sequence is CAISDPRQAPLRNEQFF. The CDR3 DNA is TGTGCCATCAGTGACCCCAGACAGGCCCCCCTCCGCAATGAGCAGTTCTTC.

This clonotype was detected a few times. The chain has TRBV7-2 and TRBJ2-3, with a tentative D call TRBD2 (6 bases). This CDR3 contains 16 residues. Trimming cost V 1 base and J 0 bases, with 11 bases left between them. Germline-derived CDR1 and CDR2 are SGHTA and FQGNSA. The DNA of the CDR3 is TGTGCCAGCAGCTTAGTCGGGGGATCTAGCACAGATACGCAGTATTTT. The encoded protein is CASSLVGGSSTDTQYF.

This clonotype occurred many times. V gene TRBV5-1 combines with J gene TRBJ2-3, with D perhaps matching TRBD1 or TRBD2 (5 bases each). CDR3 length equals 16 residues. Germline assignment: CDR1 SGHRS and CDR2 YFSETQ. Deletions cut 4 bases from V and 3 bases from J, with 18 bases between. The CDR3 here is CASSPLLGEKTDTQYF. Written as DNA, the CDR3 is TGCGCCAGCAGCCCCCTTCTGGGGGAGAAAACAGATACGCAGTATTTT.

Only a few counts were recorded for this clonotype. This chain links TRBV18 with TRBJ2-1; 9 nucleotides align to TRBD2. This CDR3 has 15 amino acids. The J segment lost 16 bases and the V segment lost 2 bases, leaving 15 bases of the junction unmatched. CDR1 is KGHSH and CDR2 is LQKENI in the germline V gene. Written as DNA, the CDR3 is TGTGCCAGCTCACCAAAAAGATCCACCGGGACTAGCTACTTCTTC. Translating it yields CASSPKRSTGTSYFF.

This clonotype was detected ten times or more. V is TRBV20-1 and J is TRBJ2-1; 9 positions agree with TRBD1. The CDR3 runs 15 residues. After removal of 3 bases from V and 0 bases from J, the junction contained 3 bases not matched to a gene. In germline, CDR1 is DFQATT, CDR2 SNEGSKA (reference sequence). The CDR3 nucleotides are TGCAGTGCTAGGTTACAGGGGGCCTCCTACAATGAGCAGTTCTTC. It translates to CSARLQGASYNEQFF.

The chain uses TRBV7-6 and TRBJ2-1; 11 bases match TRBD2. J lost 8 bases, V lost 3 bases, and 6 bases had no gene match. This CDR3 spans 15 amino acids. The germline gives CDR1 SGHVS, CDR2 FNYEAQ. The CDR3 sequence: CASSFSGGAGHEQFF. The CDR3 DNA follows: TGTGCCAGCAGCTTTAGCGGGGGGGCGGGGCATGAGCAGTTCTTC.

The chain is built from TRBV2 and TRBJ1-5; no definite D call. The CDR3 spans 14 residues. From germline, CDR1 is SNHLY and CDR2 FYNNEI. The V end was cut by 6 bases, the J end by 2 bases, with 11 bases between. Written as DNA, the CDR3 is TGTGCCAGCAGGAAGGATCAAGGCAATCAGCCCCAGCATTTT. It specifies CASRKDQGNQPQHF.

The chain is built from TRBV6-1 and TRBJ2-1, with a tentative D call TRBD1 (6 bases). This CDR3 has 18 residues. CDR1 and CDR2 (germline): MNHNS, SASEGT. V dropped 7 bases and J dropped 0 bases, with 22 bases sitting between them. CDR3 loop: CASTPQGSAKSSYNEQFF. The CDR3, as DNA: TGTGCCAGCACCCCCCAGGGGTCGGCGAAGAGCTCCTACAATGAGCAGTTCTTC.

This clonotype was observed at least ten times. The chain uses TRBV12-3 or TRBV12-4 and TRBJ2-7; D unresolved. V was shortened by 4 bases and J by 6 bases, with 10 bases between the two germline ends. The CDR3 length is 12 residues. Written as DNA, the CDR3 is TGTGCCAGCAGTTCTCGTCTCGGCGAGCAGTACGTC. Its protein product is CASSSRLGEQYV.

CDR3 coding DNA: TGTGCCAGCAGCCAAGATCCGGGGGCAGGGGGCACTGAAGCTTTCTTT. Translating gives CASSQDPGAGGTEAFF. V is TRBV4-2 and J is TRBJ1-1, with 7 positions matching TRBD1. CDR1 and CDR2 from the germline V gene are LGHNA and YNFKEQ. This CDR3 has 16 amino acids. The junction had 8 bases not matched to a gene; V was cut back by 0 bases and J by 4 bases.

The chain is built from TRBV4-2 and TRBJ2-1; D is perhaps TRBD2 (7 bases). The V gene lost 1 base and the J gene lost 4 bases, with 11 bases spanning the gap. This CDR3 is 15 amino acids long. Per germline, CDR1 LGHNA and CDR2 YNFKEQ. DNA for the CDR3: TGTGCCAGCAGCCAAGCCAGCGGGACATACAATGAGCAGTTCTTC. This gives the protein CASSQASGTYNEQFF.

The V and J genes are TRBV6-1 and TRBJ2-3; 7 nucleotides align to TRBD2. The CDR3 covers 14 residues. Looked up from germline, CDR1 is MNHNS and CDR2 is SASEGT. Trimming at V came to 4 bases and at J to 14 bases, leaving 15 bases not matched to a gene. The CDR3 nucleotides read TGTGCCAGCAGTGCCCCCATTGGGGCGGGAGCGCGGTATTTT. Protein sequence: CASSAPIGAGARYF.

The rearrangement links TRBV5-5 to TRBJ1-6; D remains unclear. The CDR3 loop spans 14 amino acids. CDR1 is SGHKS, CDR2 YYEKEE, per germline (reference sequence). Trimming cost V 1 base and J 12 bases, with 14 bases left between them. CDR3 sequence: CASSLNLGRQPLHF. DNA for the CDR3: TGTGCCAGCAGCTTGAATCTTGGGAGGCAACCCCTCCACTTT.

The chain uses TRBV10-1 and TRBJ2-7; 10 bases map to TRBD2. Germline assignment: CDR1 WNHNN and CDR2 SYGVQD (reference sequence). The CDR3 length is 13 residues. Trimming at V came to 4 bases and at J to 6 bases, leaving 3 bases not matched to a gene. CDR3 DNA sequence: TGCGCCAGCAGTGGGACTAGCGGTACCGAGCAGTACTTC. This sequence encodes CASSGTSGTEQYF.

In this sample, this clonotype turned up a few times. The chain carries TRBV29-1 and TRBJ2-2, with D perhaps assigned TRBD1 or TRBD2 (5 bases each). V lost 7 bases and J lost 7, with 16 bases in between. CDR3 length equals 13 residues. Germline V gene data show CDR1 as SQVTM and CDR2 as ANQGSEA. CDR3 residues: CSAVRMGVGELFF. CDR3 DNA: TGCAGCGCTGTCCGTATGGGGGTCGGGGAGCTGTTTTTT.

The chain employs TRBV15 and TRBJ2-4; unclear D gene. The ends were cut back, 1 base at V and 0 bases at J, with 10 bases in the middle. Germline lookup yields CDR1 LNHNV and CDR2 YYDKDF (reference sequence). The CDR3 is 16 amino acids. The CDR3 nucleotides are TGTGCCACCAGCAGAGTTGGTACGATAGCCAAAAACATTCAGTACTTC. This gives the protein CATSRVGTIAKNIQYF.

In its sample, this clonotype was seen a few times. The chain employs TRBV28 and TRBJ2-3; 7 bases fit TRBD2. The junction had 3 bases not matched to a gene; V was cut back by 8 bases and J by 1 base. Germline assignment: CDR1 MDHEN and CDR2 SYDVKM. This CDR3 region has 13 residues. The CDR3 spells CASWGGGTDTQYF. The CDR3 nucleotides read TGTGCCAGCTGGGGGGGAGGCACAGATACGCAGTATTTT.

The chain has TRBV7-6 and TRBJ2-5; 14 bases fit TRBD2. This CDR3 region has 16 residues. J was trimmed by 9 bases and V by 3 bases; bases with no gene match: 9. Germline V gene sequence: CDR1 SGHVS, CDR2 FNYEAQ. CDR3 sequence (DNA): TGTGCCAGCAGCTTCGCAGGGACTAGCGGGGGTGGGGCCCAGTACTTC. Translating it yields CASSFAGTSGGGAQYF.